The 28 T cell receptor gamma chains reported below all come from one sample, sequenced in a study of gamma-delta chains in newborns, infants, children. TCRdb reprocessed the reads using CATT. Of 1,000 or so gamma-chain clones listed, 3.5% to 5% are singletons. The sequenced sample was blood. Every receptor here comes from a child who was a newborn, infant or young child, either healthy, febrile or measles-vaccinated (not recorded which).

In this sample, this clone is large. The V call is TRGV9, the J call TRGJP. V lost 3 bases to trimming and J lost 7 bases; unmatched junction nucleotides: 9. Germline values: CDR1 GITISATS, CDR2 ISYDGTV (reference sequence). This CDR3 has 17 amino acids. This CDR3 is CALWEFRPELGKKIKVF. Written as DNA, the CDR3 is TGTGCCTTGTGGGAGTTCCGGCCGGAGTTGGGCAAAAAAATCAAGGTATTT.

The chain is built from TRGV9 and TRGJP. CDR1 is GITISATS, CDR2 ISYDGTV, per germline (reference sequence). The CDR3 runs to 15 residues. The J segment lost 6 bases and the V segment lost 5 bases, leaving 4 bases of the junction unmatched. The CDR3 nucleotides read TGTGCCTTGTGGGCCTCAGAGTTGGGCAAAAAAATCAAGGTATTT. This gives the protein CALWASELGKKIKVF.

This clone was counted between two and nine times. Germline is not matched at one junction end, which may reflect a read error. The V call is TRGV9, the J call TRGJP. Germline CDR1 is GITISATS and CDR2 is ISYDGTV (reference sequence). This CDR3 has 16 amino acids. CDR3 amino acids: CALWEVQELDKKIKVF. CDR3 DNA sequence: TGTGCCTTGTGGGAAGTTCAAGAGTTGGACAAAAAAATCAAGGTATTT.

This clone was seen only a few times. Other DNA sequences of this sample code for an identical CDR3. V is TRGV9 and J is TRGJP. V gave up 4 bases and J gave up 9 bases; unmatched junction bases: 9. The germline V gene has CDR1 GITISATS and CDR2 ISYDGTV (reference sequence). The CDR3 sequence is 16 residues long. The CDR3 loop is CALWEVHVLGKKIKVF. The CDR3 nucleotides read TGTGCCTTGTGGGAAGTGCACGTGTTGGGCAAAAAAATCAAGGTATTT.

Judged by abundance, this clone is large. The chain carries TRGV9 and TRGJP. This CDR3 region has 16 residues. V shed 4 bases, J shed 9 bases, and the junction held 9 bases outside the gene matches. Per the germline V gene, CDR1 is GITISATS and CDR2 is ISYDGTV (reference sequence). CDR3 loop: CALWDAEGLGKKIKVF. CDR3 bases: TGTGCCTTGTGGGATGCAGAAGGGTTGGGCAAAAAAATCAAGGTATTT.

This clone was recorded a few times. At one end the junction does not follow the germline gene, possibly because of a read error. The chain recombines TRGV9 with TRGJP. The V gene's germline CDR1 is GITISATS and CDR2 ISYDGTV (reference sequence). The CDR3 is 17 amino acids. The CDR3 DNA reads as TGCGCCTTGCGGGAGGTATATCAAGAGTTGGGCAAAAAAATCAAGGTATTT. As protein: CALREVYQELGKKIKVF.

As for this clone: TCRdb's protein for this DNA is that of a much larger clone and differs from the translation at residue 4, likely a read error; the protein shown is the DNA translation. The V and J genes are TRGV9 and TRGJP. Germline CDR1 is GITISATS and CDR2 is ISYDGTV (reference sequence). This CDR3 spans 16 amino acids. Here the CDR3 DNA reads TGTGCCTTGCGGGAGGAACAAGAGTTGGGCAAAAAAATCAAGGTATTT. This translates into CALREEQELGKKIKVF.

This clone is termed medium-sized (0.01 to 0.1%). The gene calls are TRGV9 and TRGJP. Germline-derived CDR1 and CDR2 are GITISATS and ISYDGTV (reference sequence). Unmatched junction bases numbered 6, after V lost 4 bases and J lost 6 bases. CDR3 length: 16 residues. DNA for the CDR3: TGTGCCTTGTGGGAATTAGGAGAGTTGGGCAAAAAAATCAAGGTATTT. It encodes CALWELGELGKKIKVF.

Judged by abundance, this clone is medium-sized (0.01 to 0.1%). The CDR3 DNA follows: TGTGCCACCTGGGAGAGTTATTATAAGAAACTCTTT. It is translated as CATWESYYKKLF. The chain couples TRGV4 to TRGJ1 or TRGJ2. Germline values: CDR1 EGSTGY, CDR2 YDSYTSSV. The junction had 3 bases not matched to a gene; V was cut back by 4 bases and J by 3 bases. CDR3 length equals 12 residues.

This clone has just a few counts. TCRdb records a much larger clone's protein for this DNA, with a difference at residue 5 that likely arises from a read error; the protein given is the translation of the DNA. The chain recombines TRGV9 with TRGJP. The germline gives CDR1 GITISATS, CDR2 ISYDGTV (reference sequence). J was trimmed by 7 bases and V by 3 bases; bases with no gene match: 6. This CDR3 is built from 16 residues. Here the CDR3 reads CALWERGELGKKIKVF. The CDR3 DNA reads as TGTGCCTTGTGGGAGCGCGGGGAGTTGGGCAAAAAAATCAAGGTATTT.

This clone has only a few counts. A much larger clone sits a single nucleotide away, making a read error possible. The chain couples TRGV9 to TRGJP. The CDR3 length is 17 residues. Germline CDR1 is GITISATS and CDR2 is ISYDGTV (reference sequence). The CDR3 coding sequence is TGTGCCTCGTGGGAGGTGCGTTCAGAGTTGGGCAAAAAAATCAAGGTATTT. Its protein product is CASWEVRSELGKKIKVF.

By frequency in the sample, this clone is medium-sized. This chain links TRGV2 with TRGJ1 or TRGJ2. V lost 5 bases, J lost 6 bases, and 4 bases stayed unmatched. The germline V gene encodes CDR1 EGSNGY and CDR2 YDSYNSKV. This CDR3 has 11 amino acids. CDR3 in amino acids: CATWGGYKKLF. The CDR3 nucleotides read TGTGCCACCTGGGGCGGTTATAAGAAACTCTTT.

This clone is labeled as large. This specimen includes other DNA sequences encoding the same CDR3. This chain connects TRGV9 to TRGJP. This CDR3 contains 15 residues. Looked up from germline, CDR1 is GITISATS and CDR2 is ISYDGTV (reference sequence). With 3 bases clipped from V and 7 bases from J, the junction kept 3 bases outside the gene matches. CDR3 region: CALWEQELGKKIKVF. CDR3 sequence (DNA): TGTGCCTTGTGGGAGCAGGAGTTGGGCAAAAAAATCAAGGTATTT.

This clone showed up just a few times. The V call is TRGV5, the J call TRGJ1 or TRGJ2. Losses at the gene ends were 2 bases for V and 2 bases for J; bases not matched to a gene: 18. Germline-derived CDR1 and CDR2 are VINAFY and YDVSNSKD. The CDR3 runs to 18 residues. CDR3 in amino acids: CATWDKPLTPDHYYKKLF. In DNA, the CDR3 is TGTGCCACCTGGGACAAACCCCTTACACCTGACCATTATTATAAGAAACTCTTT.

This clone was seen more than once but under ten times. This chain uses TRGV9 with TRGJP. Germline loops: CDR1 GITISATS, CDR2 ISYDGTV (reference sequence). With 0 bases clipped from V and 5 bases from J, the junction kept 4 bases outside the gene matches. The CDR3 sequence is 17 residues long. Written as DNA, the CDR3 is TGTGCCTTGTGGGAGGTGCGGAAAGAGTTGGGCAAAAAAATCAAGGTATTT. Its protein is CALWEVRKELGKKIKVF.

This clone is medium-sized by share. Additional DNA sequences in this sample encode the identical CDR3. The V gene is TRGV9, the J gene TRGJP. V shed 3 bases, J shed 7 bases, and the junction held 6 bases outside the gene matches. The germline V gene encodes CDR1 GITISATS and CDR2 ISYDGTV (reference sequence). CDR3 size: 16 residues. The CDR3, as DNA: TGTGCCTTGTGGGAGCCTCAGGAGTTGGGCAAAAAAATCAAGGTATTT. Protein: CALWEPQELGKKIKVF.

Turning to this clone: This may stem from a read error, because a much larger clone lies one nucleotide away. J is TRGJP and V is TRGV9. The CDR3 is made up of 16 amino acids. V lost 0 bases, J lost 7 bases, and 3 bases stayed unmatched. Germline CDR1 is GITISATS and CDR2 is ISYDGTV (reference sequence). In DNA form, the CDR3 reads TGTGCCTTGTGGGAGGTGAACGAGTTGGGCAAAAAAATCAAGGTATTT. Its protein is CALWEVNELGKKIKVF.

With respect to this clone: The identical CDR3 is also encoded by other nucleotide sequences in the sample. The chain links TRGV9 to TRGJP. The germline V gene encodes CDR1 GITISATS and CDR2 ISYDGTV (reference sequence). The ends lost 1 base at V and 6 bases at J; junction bases unmatched: 3. CDR3 length equals 16 residues. This chain's CDR3 is CALWEVVELGKKIKVF. DNA of the CDR3: TGTGCCTTGTGGGAGGTTGTAGAGTTGGGCAAAAAAATCAAGGTATTT.

Relative to its sample, this clone is medium-sized. A much larger clonotype is one base distant, so this may be a read error. The genes are TRGV9 and TRGJP. J gave up 9 bases and V 2 bases, and 7 bases lay outside the gene matches. This CDR3 has 16 amino acids. CDR1 GITISATS and CDR2 ISYDGTV come from the germline V gene (reference sequence). Here the CDR3 reads CALWEAERLGKKIKVF. DNA of the CDR3: TGTGCCTTGTGGGAGGCCGAGAGGTTGGGCAAAAAAATCAAGGTATTT.

This clone is classed as large. Other DNA sequences from this sample encode an identical CDR3 as well. The chain couples TRGV9 to TRGJP. The V gene end was trimmed by 1 base and the J gene end by 6 bases; junction bases not matched to a gene: 3. Germline CDR1 GITISATS, CDR2 ISYDGTV (reference sequence). This CDR3 comprises 16 residues. The CDR3, as DNA: TGTGCCTTGTGGGAGGTCGGAGAGTTGGGCAAAAAAATCAAGGTATTT. It codes for CALWEVGELGKKIKVF.

V gene TRGV9 combines with J gene TRGJP. V lost 5 bases and J lost 5; bases outside the gene matches: 6. This CDR3 contains 16 residues. Germline V gives CDR1 GITISATS, CDR2 ISYDGTV (reference sequence). CDR3 coding DNA: TGTGCCTTGTGGGTAAAAAAAGAGTTGGGCAAAAAAATCAAGGTATTT. It codes for CALWVKKELGKKIKVF.

By its share, this clone is large. This specimen includes other DNA sequences encoding the same CDR3. The chain uses TRGV9 and TRGJP. Germline trimming cut 2 bases from V and 5 bases from J; bases unmatched to any gene: 0. The CDR3 loop spans 15 amino acids. Germline CDR1 is GITISATS and CDR2 is ISYDGTV (reference sequence). The CDR3 nucleotides read TGTGCCTTGTGGGAGGAAGAGTTGGGCAAAAAAATCAAGGTATTT. Protein sequence: CALWEEELGKKIKVF.

By sample share, this clone is medium-sized. This sample includes further DNA sequences coding for the same CDR3. The gene calls are TRGV9 and TRGJP. CDR1 GITISATS and CDR2 ISYDGTV come from the germline V gene (reference sequence). CDR3 length: 15 amino acids. Trimming cost V 3 bases and J 7 bases; bases outside gene matches: 3. CDR3 sequence (DNA): TGTGCCTTGTGGGAGCGGGAGTTGGGCAAAAAAATCAAGGTATTT. Protein product: CALWERELGKKIKVF.

Judged by abundance, this clone is large. Other DNA sequences from this sample encode an identical CDR3 as well. The chain is built from TRGV9 and TRGJP. The CDR3 length is 16 residues. The V and J ends lost 2 bases and 5 bases, in that order; junction bases with no gene match: 3. Germline V CDR1 and CDR2: GITISATS, ISYDGTV (reference sequence). The CDR3 loop reads CALWEAEELGKKIKVF. The CDR3 DNA reads TGTGCCTTGTGGGAGGCTGAAGAGTTGGGCAAAAAAATCAAGGTATTT.

This clone is labeled as hyperexpanded. The same CDR3 can be traced to other DNA sequences in this sample. The rearrangement links TRGV9 to TRGJP. There are 16 residues in the CDR3. The V gene's germline CDR1 is GITISATS and CDR2 ISYDGTV (reference sequence). With V trimmed by 3 bases and J by 3 bases, 2 bases remained unmatched. This chain's CDR3 is CALWETQELGKKIKVF. Here the CDR3 DNA reads TGTGCCTTGTGGGAGACGCAAGAGTTGGGCAAAAAAATCAAGGTATTT.

Regarding this clone: An end of the junction does not agree with germline; a read error may underlie this. The chain couples TRGV2 to TRGJ1 or TRGJ2. The germline CDR1 and CDR2 sequences are EGSNGY and YDSYNSKV. The CDR3 has 12 amino acids. The CDR3 DNA sequence: TGTGCCACCAGGGACGGGCGCTATAAGAAACTCTTT. As protein: CATRDGRYKKLF.

By sample fraction, this clone is large. The gene calls are TRGV9 and TRGJ1 or TRGJ2. Trimming removed 0 bases from V and 8 bases from J; junction bases left unmatched: 4. This CDR3 has 12 amino acids. Germline lookup yields CDR1 GITISATS and CDR2 ISYDGTV (reference sequence). The CDR3 bases are TGTGCCTTGTGGGAGGTGCGAGATAAGAAACTCTTT. Translated, it gives CALWEVRDKKLF.

This clone showed up just a few times. V gene TRGV2 combines with J gene TRGJP2. The CDR3 has 15 amino acids. Per germline, CDR1 EGSNGY and CDR2 YDSYNSKV. The ends lost 0 bases at V and 3 bases at J; junction bases unmatched: 4. The CDR3 sequence is CATWDGRGSDWIKTF. CDR3 sequence (DNA): TGTGCCACCTGGGACGGGCGTGGTAGTGATTGGATCAAGACGTTT.